This record concerns one T cell receptor beta chain sequence. Germline V gives CDR1 MGHRA, CDR2 YSYEKL. The CDR3 loop spans 13 amino acids. Losses at the gene ends were 6 bases for V and 5 bases for J; bases not matched to a gene: 3. Clones were read by immunoSEQ multiplex PCR, and TCRdb kept only the in-frame ones, dropping some. Found here are fewer than 250,000 clones, about 85% of them singletons; the top ten hold around 20%. These data originate in a study of blood T cell repertoires in COVID-19. Study in general: The origin of the acute and convalescent COVID-19 samples was the United States, Italy and Spain.

V and J are TRBV4-1 and TRBJ2-2; 7 bases agree with TRBD1. Sequencing was performed on peripheral blood. The sequence derives from a human donor in a cohort sampled during active COVID-19. The CDR3 is CASSKQGTGELFF. DNA for the CDR3: TGCGCCAGCAGTAAACAGGGGACCGGGGAGCTGTTTTTT.